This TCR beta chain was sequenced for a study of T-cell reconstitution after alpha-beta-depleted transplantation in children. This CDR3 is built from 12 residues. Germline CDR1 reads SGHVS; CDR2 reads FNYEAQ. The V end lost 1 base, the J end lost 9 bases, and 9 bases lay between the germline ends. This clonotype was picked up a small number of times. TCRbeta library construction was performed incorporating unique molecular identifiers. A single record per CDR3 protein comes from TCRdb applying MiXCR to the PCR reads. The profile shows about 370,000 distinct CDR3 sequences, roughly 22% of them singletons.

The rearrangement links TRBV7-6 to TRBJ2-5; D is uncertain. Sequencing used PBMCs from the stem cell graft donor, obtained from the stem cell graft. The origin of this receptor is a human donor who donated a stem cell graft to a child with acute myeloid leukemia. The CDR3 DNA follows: TGTGCCAGCAGCTTAGGAAGTATGGCCCAGTACTTC. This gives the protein CASSLGSMAQYF.